The T cell receptor beta chain described here comes from a study of T cell responses to AZD1222 COVID-19 vaccine (dated by TCRdb to the early 2020s). At the level of the whole study: AZD1222 recipients given second doses at about 4 weeks or at about 12 weeks were pooled, since spike-specific TCR depth and breadth were not found to differ between the two schedules. Trial participants were enrolled by age into subgroups of 18-55, 56-69 and 70-plus years, and approximately 150, 30 and 60 TCR-sequenced participants, respectively, were included in these subgroups. A total of 230 to 250 trial participants underwent TCR sequencing, of whom some 210 received two doses of AZD1222 and approximately 25 received two doses of the MenACWY control vaccine.

The CDR3 numbers 14 residues from cysteine through phenylalanine. The DNA shown is the 42-base CDR3, in frame from base 1. CDR1 and CDR2 are drawn from the germline V gene: SGHTA, FQGTGA. The germline ends are 11 bases apart after V is trimmed by 2 bases and J by 9 bases. The CDR3 regions of human TCRbeta chains were analyzed by immunosequencing. For the original study's pipeline: TCRs in the repertoires were matched against a reference library of SARS-CoV-2-specific TCRs that had been generated with the MIRA antigen-specificity platform. Breadth was defined as the fraction of unique TCRs that were SARS-CoV-2-associated. Depth was defined as the fraction of total T cells that were SARS-CoV-2-associated. Using the MIRA data, each spike-specific TCR was mapped to the spike region that the TCR reacts to and placed in a CD4 or CD8 class. Log10-transformed breadth and depth values were compared by one-way ANOVA with Sidak's multiple comparisons tests. TCRdb mirrors the immuneACCESS table, restricted to in-frame sequences. Some clones are absent from its copies; in checked studies, under half trace to an unresolved V gene, and the reason for the others is unknown. Clone size and the V and J calls come from that table; the DNA yielded D and trimming. The table for this sample lists approximately 100,000 clones; 80% to 95% of them were counted only once. Roughly 4.5% of the sample comes from the top ten.

Here is what the overall study found, with its caveats: In the small 56-69-year group, the increase in depth fell short of significance, most likely because of low power. Participants were mostly white British and included more females than males, and it was suggested by the authors that clonal diversity may have been underestimated. Reportedly, almost half of the unique spike-specific TCRs recognized epitopes lying outside the regions that are mutated in the B.1.351 and B.1.1.7 variants. Spike-specific TCR breadth and depth rose significantly after two AZD1222 doses compared with day 0 and with MenACWY recipients. Vaccine-associated CD4 TCRs spanned the whole spike protein, with dominant responses in regions 160-218 and 743-854. Because no samples from the day 14 peak response were available, repertoires could be characterized only after the peak T cell response. Only a handful of AZD1222 recipients were SARS-CoV-2 seropositive at baseline, limiting conclusions about previously exposed vaccinees.

As regards this clone: Which antigen it targets is not known. It has no much larger one-base neighbor in the sample; base qualities were not kept.

The time point label of this sample denotes: baseline before first vaccination. Vaccinee samples were obtained from the UK trials COV001 and COV002, which included a single-blind randomized controlled phase 2/3 trial of AZD1222 (ChAdOx1 nCoV-19) in healthy adults. Trial participant PBMC samples were collected at day 0 and day 28 after the second dose for TCRbeta chain sequencing. The rearranged segments are TRBV7-3 and TRBJ1-6; the D gene cannot be resolved reliably. This receptor was taken from an adult in good health. The input for sequencing was peripheral blood, taken on day 0 of AZD1222 vaccination. The DNA sequence is as follows: TGTGCCAGCAGCTTAGGTTTGGAGAGTTCACCCCTCCACTTT. The encoded protein is CASSLGLESSPLHF.